These 3 T cell receptor beta chains came from one sample sequenced in a study of beta chain features in type 1 diabetes. What was sequenced were expressed TCRB transcripts, since all of the isolated RNA had been reverse transcribed. TCRdb keeps only in-frame clones here, not all; method: immunoSEQ multiplex PCR. The sample lists 450,000 to 550,000 clones, about 32% occurring once. The sample comprised naive CD4+ T cells from blood. These receptors all stem from a man younger than 30 in good health.

The gene calls are TRBV7-8 and TRBJ2-3; no reliable D call. The germline V gene has CDR1 SGHVS and CDR2 FQNEAQ. The CDR3 is made up of 16 amino acids. V was trimmed by 0 bases and J by 1 base, leaving 11 bases between them. CDR3 nucleotides: TGTGCCAGCAGCTTAGCAAGCGCCACAGGCACAGATACGCAGTATTTT. The encoded protein is CASSLASATGTDTQYF. The variable domain in full, with the rest retrieved from reference TRBV7-8 and TRBJ2-3, is GAGVSQSPRYKVAKRGQDVALRCDPISGHVSLFWYQQALGQGPEFLTYFQNEAQLDKSGLPSDRFFAERPEGSVSTLKIQRTQQEDSAVYLCASSLASATGTDTQYFGPGTRLTVL.

This clone was counted only a few times. The chain employs TRBV6-5 and TRBJ2-7, with TRBD2 matching over 9 bases. This CDR3 contains 14 residues. Germline assignment: CDR1 MNHEY and CDR2 SVGAGI. The J segment lost 3 bases and the V segment lost 7 bases, leaving 7 bases of the junction unmatched. The CDR3 reads CASTPTSGYYEQYF. CDR3 nucleotides: TGTGCCAGCACTCCGACTAGCGGATACTACGAGCAGTACTTC.

This clone was counted between two and nine times. The V gene is TRBV29-1, the J gene TRBJ1-5, with a weak D call TRBD1 (6 bases). The CDR3 has 13 residues. Germline values: CDR1 SQVTM, CDR2 ANQGSEA. The V gene lost 7 bases and the J gene lost 6 bases, with 16 bases spanning the gap. The CDR3 loop is CSEKGGFGQPQHF. DNA of the CDR3: TGCAGCGAGAAAGGGGGGTTCGGTCAGCCCCAGCATTTT.